The present T cell receptor (beta chain) was sequenced within a study of control samples from healthy donors and cancer patients (TCRdb year 2020). The library relied on the immunoSEQ multiplex PCR assay. The source is immuneACCESS, and TCRdb retained only in-frame sequences with V and J called. Part of the clones is not carried over; for the studies checked, unresolved V genes explain less than half of this, and the remainder is unexplained. The sample table records 85,000 to 90,000 clones; more than 70% of these occur just once. In total, the top ten clones hold 2.1% of the sample. This clone was observed once. Its binding antigen is unknown. Base qualities are missing; no much larger clone stands one base away. The source of this sequence is a middle-aged woman in good health. The sample taken for sequencing was blood.

The CDR3 in this case is CASSVAGGTEAFF. The sequenced DNA is TGTGCCAGCAGCGTGGCGGGGGGCACTGAAGCTTTCTTT. This sequence uses TRBV27 and TRBJ1-1; TRBD1 might be the D gene, on 5 matching bases. Between the V and J ends, shortened by 6 bases and 4 bases respectively, the junction contains 12 bases. The CDR3 holds 13 amino acids from the cysteine to the phenylalanine. The read is trimmed to its CDR3 DNA, 39 bases read in frame from base 1. Reading the germline V gene (reference sequence) gives CDR1 MNHEY and CDR2 SMNVEV.